The text below deals with one T cell receptor beta chain. Deletions cut 2 bases from V and 0 bases from J, with 9 bases between. The germline V gene has CDR1 SGHRS and CDR2 YFSETQ. This CDR3 region has 15 residues. The data are from a study of blood T cell repertoires in COVID-19. The assay was immunoSEQ multiplex PCR, and TCRdb's table has in-frame clones only and misses some. The sample includes 87,000 or so clones, about 80% of them seen just once. This TCR was sampled from a woman aged 70-85 years with acute or convalescent COVID-19. Material: peripheral blood. The chain joins TRBV5-1 to TRBJ2-1; D is ambiguous. CDR3 in amino acids: CASSFDWSSYNEQFF. As DNA, the CDR3 is TGCGCCAGCAGCTTCGACTGGAGCTCCTACAATGAGCAGTTCTTC.